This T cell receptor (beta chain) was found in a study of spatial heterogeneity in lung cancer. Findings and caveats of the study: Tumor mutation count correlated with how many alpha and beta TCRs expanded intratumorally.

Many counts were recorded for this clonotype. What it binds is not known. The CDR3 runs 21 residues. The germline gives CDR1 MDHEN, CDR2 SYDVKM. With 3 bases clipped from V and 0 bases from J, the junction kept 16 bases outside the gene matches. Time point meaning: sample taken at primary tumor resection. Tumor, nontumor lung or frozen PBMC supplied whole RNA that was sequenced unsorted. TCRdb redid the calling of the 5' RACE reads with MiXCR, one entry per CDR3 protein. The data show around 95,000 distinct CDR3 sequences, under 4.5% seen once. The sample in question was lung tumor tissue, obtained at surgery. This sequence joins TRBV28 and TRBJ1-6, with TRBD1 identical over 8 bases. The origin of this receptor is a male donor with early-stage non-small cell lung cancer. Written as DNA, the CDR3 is TGTGCCAGCAGTTTCTTTGAGCCGGGACAGGCTATTAGCTCCTATAATTCACCCCTCCACTTT. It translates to CASSFFEPGQAISSYNSPLHF.